This TCR beta chain is drawn from a study of T cell responses to AZD1222 COVID-19 vaccine. Study findings and constraints: Repertoires were obtained solely post-peak T cell response. A rise in Spike-specific TCR breadth and depth followed two AZD1222 doses. There were vaccine-associated CD4 TCRs across spike, dominant at 160-218 and 743-854. Mostly white British, mostly female donors; authors suggested clonal diversity may be underestimated.

This clone was seen a single time. Antigen specificity is unknown. Sequencing was performed with immunoSEQ multiplex PCR; in TCRdb, only in-frame clones are kept and a portion is missing. The sample lists 130,000 to 150,000 clones; under 95% were seen once. CDR1 and CDR2 from the germline V gene are MNHEY and SMNVEV (reference sequence). The CDR3 contains 13 residues. V gave up 3 bases and J gave up 6 bases, with 10 bases separating them. This chain joins TRBV27 and TRBJ2-3; TRBD2 is a possible D gene (6 bases). This sequence was found in an adult in good health. Sequences were derived from peripheral blood, sampled on day 0 of AZD1222 vaccination. CDR3: CASSFSGGDTQYF. The CDR3 nucleotides read TGTGCCAGCAGTTTTTCTGGGGGGGATACGCAGTATTTT.